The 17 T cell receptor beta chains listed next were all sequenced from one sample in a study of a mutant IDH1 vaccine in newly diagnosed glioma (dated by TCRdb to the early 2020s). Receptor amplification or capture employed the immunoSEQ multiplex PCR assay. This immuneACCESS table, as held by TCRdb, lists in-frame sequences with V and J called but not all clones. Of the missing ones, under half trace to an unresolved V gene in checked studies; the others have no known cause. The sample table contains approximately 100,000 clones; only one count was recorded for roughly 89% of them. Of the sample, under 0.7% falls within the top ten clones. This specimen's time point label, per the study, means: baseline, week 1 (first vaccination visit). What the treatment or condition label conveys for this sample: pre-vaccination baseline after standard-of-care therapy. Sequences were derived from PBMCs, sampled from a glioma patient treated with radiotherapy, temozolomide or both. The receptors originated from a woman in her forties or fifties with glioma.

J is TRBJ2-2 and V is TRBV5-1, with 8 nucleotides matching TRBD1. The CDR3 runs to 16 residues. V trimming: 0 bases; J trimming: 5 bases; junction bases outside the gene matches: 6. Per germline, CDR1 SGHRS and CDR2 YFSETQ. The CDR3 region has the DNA TGCGCCAGCAGCTTGGGGACAGGGCTGGTTACCGGGGAGCTGTTTTTT. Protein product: CASSLGTGLVTGELFF.

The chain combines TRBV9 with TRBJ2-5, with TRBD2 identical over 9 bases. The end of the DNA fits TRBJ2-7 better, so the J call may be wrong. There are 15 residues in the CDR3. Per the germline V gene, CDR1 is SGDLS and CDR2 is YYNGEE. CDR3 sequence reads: CASSVLAGETYEQYF. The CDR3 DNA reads TGTGCCAGCAGCGTCTTAGCGGGAGAAACTTACGAGCAGTACTTC.

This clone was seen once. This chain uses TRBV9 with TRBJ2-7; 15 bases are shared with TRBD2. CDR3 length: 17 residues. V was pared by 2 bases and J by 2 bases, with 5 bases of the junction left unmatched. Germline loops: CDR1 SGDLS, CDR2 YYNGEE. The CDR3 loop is CASSVGLAGGYTYEQYF. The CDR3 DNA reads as TGTGCCAGCAGCGTCGGACTAGCGGGAGGGTATACCTACGAGCAGTACTTC.

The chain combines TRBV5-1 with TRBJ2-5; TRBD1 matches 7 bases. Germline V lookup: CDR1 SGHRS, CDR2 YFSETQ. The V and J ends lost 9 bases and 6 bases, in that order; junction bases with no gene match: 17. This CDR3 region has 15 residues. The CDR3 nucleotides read TGCGCCACCCAAGAAGGGACAGTGAGCCTGCAGACCCAGTACTTC. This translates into CATQEGTVSLQTQYF.

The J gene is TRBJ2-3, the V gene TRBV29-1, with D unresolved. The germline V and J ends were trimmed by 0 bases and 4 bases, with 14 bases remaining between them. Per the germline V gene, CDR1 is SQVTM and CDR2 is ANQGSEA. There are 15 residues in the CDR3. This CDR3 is CSVEDGLELPDTQYF. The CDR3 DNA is TGCAGCGTTGAAGACGGTTTAGAGCTTCCAGATACGCAGTATTTT.

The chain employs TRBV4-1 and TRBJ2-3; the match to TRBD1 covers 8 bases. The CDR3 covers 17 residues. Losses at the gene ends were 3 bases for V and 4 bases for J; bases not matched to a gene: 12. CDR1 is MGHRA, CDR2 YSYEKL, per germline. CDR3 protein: CASSHPFRGHRPDTQYF. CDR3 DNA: TGCGCCAGCAGCCACCCCTTCAGGGGGCACAGACCAGATACGCAGTATTTT.

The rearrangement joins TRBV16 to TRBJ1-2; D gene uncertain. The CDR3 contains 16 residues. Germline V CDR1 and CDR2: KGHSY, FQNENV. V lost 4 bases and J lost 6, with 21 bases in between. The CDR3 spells CASSLKLKGSLHGYTF. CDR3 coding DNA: TGTGCCAGCAGCCTCAAATTGAAGGGTTCCCTTCATGGCTACACCTTC.

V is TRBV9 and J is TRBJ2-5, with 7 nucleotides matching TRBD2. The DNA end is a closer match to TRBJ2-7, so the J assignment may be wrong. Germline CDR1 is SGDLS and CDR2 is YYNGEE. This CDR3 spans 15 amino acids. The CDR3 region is CASSVGAGPEVEQYF. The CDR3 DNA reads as TGTGCCAGCAGCGTGGGAGCGGGACCCGAGGTCGAGCAGTACTTC.

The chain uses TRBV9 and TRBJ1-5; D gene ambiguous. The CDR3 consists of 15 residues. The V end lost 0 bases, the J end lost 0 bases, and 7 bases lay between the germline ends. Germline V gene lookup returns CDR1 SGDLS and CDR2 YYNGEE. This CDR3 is CASSVGWGSNQPQHF. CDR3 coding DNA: TGTGCCAGCAGCGTAGGTTGGGGTAGCAATCAGCCCCAGCATTTT.

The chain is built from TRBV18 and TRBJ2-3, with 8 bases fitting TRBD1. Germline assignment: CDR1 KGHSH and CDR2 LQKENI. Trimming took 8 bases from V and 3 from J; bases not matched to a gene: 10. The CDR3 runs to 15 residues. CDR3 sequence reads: CASAAGQGITDTQYF. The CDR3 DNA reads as TGTGCCAGCGCCGCTGGACAGGGCATAACAGATACGCAGTATTTT.

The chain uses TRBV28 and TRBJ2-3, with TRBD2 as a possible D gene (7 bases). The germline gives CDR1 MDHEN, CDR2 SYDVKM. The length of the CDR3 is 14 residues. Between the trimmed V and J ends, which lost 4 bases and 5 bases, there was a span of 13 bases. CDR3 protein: CASSWGGAVDTQYF. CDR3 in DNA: TGTGCCAGCAGTTGGGGGGGGGCGGTAGATACGCAGTATTTT. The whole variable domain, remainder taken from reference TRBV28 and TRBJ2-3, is DVKVTQSSRYLVKRTGEKVFLECVQDMDHENMFWYRQDPGLGLRLIYFSYDVKMKEKGDIPEGYSVSREKKERFSLILESASTNQTSMYLCASSWGGAVDTQYFGPGTRLTVL.

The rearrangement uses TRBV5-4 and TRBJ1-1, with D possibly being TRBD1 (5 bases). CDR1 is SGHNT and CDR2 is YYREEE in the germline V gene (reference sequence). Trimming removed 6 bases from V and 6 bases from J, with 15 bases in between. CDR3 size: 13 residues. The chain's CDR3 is CASTLGGGSEAFF. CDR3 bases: TGTGCCAGCACCCTGGGGGGGGGTTCTGAAGCTTTCTTT. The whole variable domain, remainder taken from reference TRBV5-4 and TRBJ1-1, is ETGVTQSPTHLIKTRGQQVTLRCSSQSGHNTVSWYQQALGQGPQFIFQYYREEENGRGNFPPRFSGLQFPNYSSELNVNALELDDSALYLCASTLGGGSEAFFGQGTRLTVV.

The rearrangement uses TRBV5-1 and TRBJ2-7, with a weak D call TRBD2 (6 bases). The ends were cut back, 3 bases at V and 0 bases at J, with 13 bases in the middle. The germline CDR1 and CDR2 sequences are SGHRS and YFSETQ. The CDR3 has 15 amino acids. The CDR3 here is CASSYLPGSSYEQYF. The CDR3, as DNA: TGCGCCAGCAGCTACCTACCCGGGAGCTCCTACGAGCAGTACTTC.

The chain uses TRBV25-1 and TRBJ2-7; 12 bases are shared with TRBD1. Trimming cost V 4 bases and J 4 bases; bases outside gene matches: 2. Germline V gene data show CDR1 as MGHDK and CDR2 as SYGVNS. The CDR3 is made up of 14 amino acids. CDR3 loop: CASSGDRGRYEQYF. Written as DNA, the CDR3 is TGTGCCAGCAGTGGGGACAGGGGGCGGTACGAGCAGTACTTC.

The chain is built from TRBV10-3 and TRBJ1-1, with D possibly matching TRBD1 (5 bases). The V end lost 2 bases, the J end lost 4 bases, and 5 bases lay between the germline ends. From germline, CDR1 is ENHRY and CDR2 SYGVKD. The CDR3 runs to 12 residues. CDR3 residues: CAISEGGTEAFF. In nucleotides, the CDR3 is TGTGCCATCAGTGAGGGGGGCACTGAAGCTTTCTTT.

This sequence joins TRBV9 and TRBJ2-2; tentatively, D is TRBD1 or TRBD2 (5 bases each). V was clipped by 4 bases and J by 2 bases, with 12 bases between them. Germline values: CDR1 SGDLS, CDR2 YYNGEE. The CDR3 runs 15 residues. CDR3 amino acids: CASSPTGTNTGELFF. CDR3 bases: TGTGCCAGCAGCCCGACCGGGACCAACACCGGGGAGCTGTTTTTT.

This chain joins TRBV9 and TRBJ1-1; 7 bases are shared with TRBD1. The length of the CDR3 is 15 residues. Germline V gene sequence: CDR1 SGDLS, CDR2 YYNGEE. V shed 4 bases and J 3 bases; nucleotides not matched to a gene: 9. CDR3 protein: CASSIRQGMDTEAFF. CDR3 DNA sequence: TGTGCCAGCAGCATACGACAGGGTATGGACACTGAAGCTTTCTTT.